Presented here are 20 T cell receptor beta chains from one specimen sequenced in a study of radiotherapy plus CTLA-4 blockade in lung cancer. Measured with immunoSEQ multiplex PCR; TCRdb has only the in-frame clones, and not every one. This sample has about 31,000 clones, with approximately 77% found just once. This material consisted of peripheral blood, taken from a patient treated with radiotherapy plus ipilimumab. These receptors were obtained from a human donor with non-small cell lung cancer whose response to radiotherapy plus ipilimumab could not be evaluated.

This chain joins TRBV6-5 and TRBJ2-3; TRBD2 matches 11 bases. Germline assignment: CDR1 MNHEY and CDR2 SVGAGI. This CDR3 contains 15 residues. The junction had 7 bases not matched to a gene; V was cut back by 6 bases and J by 5 bases. The CDR3 here is CASRPLSGRGDTQYF. CDR3 in DNA: TGTGCCAGCAGACCGCTTAGCGGGAGGGGAGATACGCAGTATTTT.

The gene calls are TRBV11-2 and TRBJ1-2; perhaps TRBD1 as D (5 bases). The germline V gene has CDR1 SGHAT and CDR2 FQNNGV. The length of the CDR3 is 17 residues. Trimming removed 0 bases at V and 2 bases at J, with 16 bases between. The CDR3 region is CASSLEGGIGPNYGYTF. CDR3 nucleotides: TGTGCCAGCAGCTTAGAGGGGGGTATAGGGCCAAACTATGGCTACACCTTC.

The chain carries TRBV2 and TRBJ2-1; TRBD2 is a possible D gene (5 bases). In germline, CDR1 is SNHLY, CDR2 FYNNEI. Trimming stripped 1 base from V and 3 bases from J, with 10 bases between. The CDR3 has 15 residues. CDR3 in DNA: TGTGCCAGCAGTGAAGAGGACGGGATCTACAATGAGCAGTTCTTC. Amino acid sequence: CASSEEDGIYNEQFF.

The J gene is TRBJ2-1, the V gene TRBV19; D gene uncertain. The V gene's germline CDR1 is LNHDA and CDR2 SQIVND (reference sequence). The V end lost 1 base, the J end lost 4 bases, and 2 bases lay between the germline ends. This CDR3 contains 12 residues. In nucleotides, the CDR3 is TGTGCCAGTAGTATAGCATACAATGAGCAGTTCTTC. Protein sequence: CASSIAYNEQFF.

The chain employs TRBV7-3 and TRBJ2-2; D unresolved. Per germline, CDR1 SGHTA and CDR2 FQGTGA. Between the trimmed V and J ends, which lost 0 bases and 6 bases, there was a span of 5 bases. The CDR3 is 13 residues long. The CDR3 here is CASSLTSPGELFF. Written as DNA, the CDR3 is TGTGCCAGCAGCTTAACTAGCCCCGGGGAGCTGTTTTTT.

This chain uses TRBV5-1 with TRBJ2-6, with D perhaps matching TRBD1 (7 bases). The CDR3 is 17 residues long. V was clipped by 3 bases and J by 2 bases, with 15 bases between them. From germline, CDR1 is SGHRS and CDR2 YFSETQ. DNA of the CDR3: TGCGCCAGCAGCTCCCAGGGGGGCTCGGCTGGGGCCAACGTCCTGACTTTC. Translation gives CASSSQGGSAGANVLTF. Full variable domain (remainder filled in from reference TRBV5-1 and TRBJ2-6): KAGVTQTPRYLIKTRGQQVTLSCSPISGHRSVSWYQQTPGQGLQFLFEYFSETQRNKGNFPGRFSGRQFSNSRSEMNVSTLELGDSALYLCASSSQGGSAGANVLTFGAGSRLTVL.

This chain links TRBV5-7 with TRBJ2-5; D is perhaps TRBD1 (6 bases). With the DNA end fitting TRBJ2-7 better, the J assignment may be wrong. TRBV5-7 is annotated as an ORF whose role is uncertain. The CDR3 runs to 14 residues. This CDR3 is CAEKGESSPYEQYF. The DNA of the CDR3 is TGTGCCGAAAAGGGGGAATCTAGCCCCTACGAGCAGTACTTC.

This clone has more than one count but fewer than ten. This sequence joins TRBV5-1 and TRBJ1-2; tentative D call: TRBD1 (6 bases). CDR1 is SGHRS and CDR2 is YFSETQ in the germline V gene. The CDR3 length is 15 residues. Trimming stripped 6 bases from V and 8 bases from J, with 23 bases between. The CDR3 sequence: CASTKISGERGGYTF. Here the CDR3 DNA reads TGCGCCAGCACCAAAATTTCAGGGGAAAGAGGGGGCTACACCTTC.

As to this clone: A junction end diverges from the germline sequence, so it may reflect a read error. The chain employs TRBV11-2 and TRBJ2-5; TRBD1 matches 8 bases. From germline, CDR1 is SGHAT and CDR2 FQNNGV. The CDR3 spans 15 residues. CDR3: CASSLDWTGQEAQYF. CDR3 in DNA: TGTGCCAGCAGCTTAGACTGGACAGGGCAAGAGGCCCAGTACTTC.

The CDR3 DNA reads as TGTGCCAGCAGTGCAACTCGGACAGGGGGCATGGGCTACACCTTC. Translating it yields CASSATRTGGMGYTF. The rearrangement joins TRBV25-1 to TRBJ1-2; 11 bases map to TRBD1. The CDR3 is 15 amino acids. Looked up from germline, CDR1 is MGHDK and CDR2 is SYGVNS. The V segment lost 4 bases and the J segment 8 bases; nucleotides outside the gene matches: 9.

This clone came up a few times. The chain combines TRBV6-1 with TRBJ1-1, with TRBD1 identical over 8 bases. The V segment lost 6 bases and the J segment 2 bases; nucleotides outside the gene matches: 5. This CDR3 has 14 residues. The germline CDR1 and CDR2 sequences are MNHNS and SASEGT. This chain's CDR3 is CASRPGQVNTEAFF. CDR3 DNA sequence: TGTGCCAGCAGACCGGGACAGGTAAACACTGAAGCTTTCTTT.

The chain carries TRBV4-1 and TRBJ2-7; 13 nucleotides agree with TRBD2. V dropped 6 bases and J dropped 5; count of bases not matched to a gene: 4. Germline CDR1 is MGHRA and CDR2 is YSYEKL. The CDR3 runs to 14 residues. The CDR3 bases are TGCGCCAGCAGACCCGGACTAGCGGGAGACGAGCAGTACTTC. It specifies CASRPGLAGDEQYF.

The chain uses TRBV12-5 and TRBJ2-2; TRBD2 aligns across 9 bases. J was trimmed by 6 bases and V by 1 base; bases with no gene match: 6. CDR1 LGHNT and CDR2 FRNRAP come from the germline V gene. The CDR3 totals 16 residues. The CDR3 nucleotides read TGTGCTAGTGGTTTGGGTAGCGGGAGTATCGCCGGGGAGCTGTTTTTT. Residues: CASGLGSGSIAGELFF.

This clone has a single count. This rearrangement joins TRBV7-9 to TRBJ2-5, with 14 bases lining up with TRBD2. The junction had 3 bases not matched to a gene; V was cut back by 1 base and J by 5 bases. Germline CDR1 is SEHNR and CDR2 is FQNEAQ (reference sequence). This CDR3 spans 16 amino acids. The CDR3 nucleotides read TGTGCCAGCAGCTTAGTCGGGACTAGCGGGAGTGAGACCCAGTACTTC. It is translated as CASSLVGTSGSETQYF.

V gene TRBV5-3 combines with J gene TRBJ1-4; D is unresolved. TRBV5-3 is annotated as an ORF whose role is uncertain. V was clipped by 4 bases and J by 7 bases, with 20 bases between them. The CDR3 has 16 residues. The chain's CDR3 is CARSDKTSREGEKLFF. CDR3 sequence (DNA): TGTGCCAGAAGCGACAAAACCTCTAGGGAGGGTGAAAAACTGTTTTTT.

This sequence joins TRBV10-1 and TRBJ2-5, with TRBD2 as a possible D gene (5 bases). Trimming left V 3 bases short and J 4 bases short, with 15 bases between. This CDR3 comprises 15 residues. In germline, CDR1 is WNHNN, CDR2 SYGVQD (reference sequence). As DNA, the CDR3 is TGCGCCAGCAGTGAAGGGAGTGGGAGCGGAGAGACCCAGTACTTC. Its protein product is CASSEGSGSGETQYF.

The DNA for the CDR3 is TGTGCCAGCAGCTTGGGGGGGTTCGGGAGTGCAGACTACGAGCAGTACTTC. It specifies CASSLGGFGSADYEQYF. The chain combines TRBV5-4 with TRBJ2-7, with D perhaps matching TRBD2 (6 bases). CDR1 is SGHNT and CDR2 is YYREEE in the germline V gene (reference sequence). The CDR3 sequence is 17 residues long. The V and J ends lost 0 bases and 3 bases respectively, with 19 bases between them. Supplemented by reference TRBV5-4 and TRBJ2-7, the full variable domain reads ETGVTQSPTHLIKTRGQQVTLRCSSQSGHNTVSWYQQALGQGPQFIFQYYREEENGRGNFPPRFSGLQFPNYSSELNVNALELDDSALYLCASSLGGFGSADYEQYFGPGTRLTVT.

The chain couples TRBV10-3 to TRBJ1-2; D unclear. This CDR3 is 12 amino acids long. Trimming removed 11 bases at V and 9 bases at J, with 19 bases between. The V gene's germline CDR1 is ENHRY and CDR2 SYGVKD. CDR3 residues: CAASPASGSYTF. In DNA form, the CDR3 reads TGTGCCGCATCCCCCGCGTCCGGGAGCTACACCTTC.

The V gene is TRBV5-5, the J gene TRBJ2-3; a possible D gene is TRBD1 (5 bases). CDR1 is SGHKS, CDR2 YYEKEE, per germline (reference sequence). Trimming removed 4 bases from V and 2 bases from J, with 11 bases in between. CDR3 length equals 14 residues. The CDR3 bases are TGTGCCAGCAGCCGAGACAGTGTCACAGATACGCAGTATTTT. Its protein product is CASSRDSVTDTQYF.

This clone was detected only a few times. The rearrangement joins TRBV7-9 to TRBJ1-4, with 10 bases aligning to TRBD1. The germline CDR1 and CDR2 sequences are SEHNR and FQNEAQ (reference sequence). The V segment lost 5 bases and the J segment 2 bases; nucleotides outside the gene matches: 5. The CDR3 totals 16 residues. The CDR3 loop is CASSRGQGGTNEKLFF. The CDR3 region has the DNA TGTGCCAGCAGCCGAGGACAGGGGGGGACTAATGAAAAACTGTTTTTT. The full variable domain, rest sourced from reference TRBV7-9 and TRBJ1-4, is DTGVSQNPRHKITKRGQNVTFRCDPISEHNRLYWYRQTLGQGPEFLTYFQNEAQLEKSRLLSDRFSAERPKGSFSTLEIQRTEQGDSAMYLCASSRGQGGTNEKLFFGSGTQLSVL.